The clone carrying this T cell receptor (beta chain) appeared a few times. This sample is part of a study of T-cell reconstitution after alpha-beta-depleted transplantation in children. CDR3 length: 15 amino acids. The V gene end was trimmed by 2 bases and the J gene end by 2 bases; junction bases not matched to a gene: 6. Germline lookup yields CDR1 SGHRS and CDR2 YFSETQ. TCRbeta library construction was performed incorporating unique molecular identifiers. Using its own MiXCR run on the PCR reads, TCRdb lists one record per CDR3 protein. This table holds just under 550,000 distinct CDR3 sequences, 15% to 20% found once.

Sample: PBMCs from the stem cell graft donor, taken from the stem cell graft. V usage is TRBV5-1 and J usage is TRBJ2-7; TRBD2 aligns across 8 bases. The receptor was derived from a human donor who donated a stem cell graft to a child with acute lymphoblastic leukemia. As DNA, the CDR3 is TGCGCCAGCAGCTTCGCTAGCGGGCGGACCTACGAGCAGTACTTC. Its translation: CASSFASGRTYEQYF.